This entry lists 10 T cell receptor beta chains sequenced from one sample in a study of beta chain features in type 1 diabetes. Expressed TCRB transcripts were sequenced, since all the RNA that had been isolated was reverse transcribed. Only in-frame clones appear in the TCRdb table, and some are missing; sequencing was by immunoSEQ multiplex PCR. The top ten hold roughly 0.54% of the sample, which has about 370,000 clones, about 10% seen once. Findings and limits, study-wide: For Type 1 diabetes patients, all four CD4+ subsets carried TCRB CDR3s that were moderately but significantly shorter.

The antigens for these receptors are not known. Sequenced sample: central memory CD4+ T cells from blood. The receptors originated from a young man with type 1 diabetes.

This clone came up a few times. The J gene is TRBJ1-2, the V gene TRBV5-4; D is uncertain. In germline, CDR1 is SGHNT, CDR2 YYREEE (reference sequence). CDR3 length: 12 amino acids. V dropped 4 bases and J dropped 6 bases, with 10 bases sitting between them. The CDR3 nucleotides are TGTGCCAGCAGCGAGACGGCGAATGGCTACACCTTC. Encoded protein: CASSETANGYTF.

This chain links TRBV5-4 with TRBJ2-7; D could derive from TRBD1 or TRBD2 (5 bases each). The CDR3 is made up of 14 amino acids. The germline V and J ends were trimmed by 4 bases and 2 bases, with 13 bases remaining between them. Germline assignment: CDR1 SGHNT and CDR2 YYREEE (reference sequence). Written as DNA, the CDR3 is TGTGCCAGCAGCCCCGGGACCGATCCCTACGAGCAGTACTTC. Protein product: CASSPGTDPYEQYF. The complete variable domain, with remaining parts taken from reference TRBV5-4 and TRBJ2-7, reads ETGVTQSPTHLIKTRGQQVTLRCSSQSGHNTVSWYQQALGQGPQFIFQYYREEENGRGNFPPRFSGLQFPNYSSELNVNALELDDSALYLCASSPGTDPYEQYFGPGTRLTVT.

This clone was counted only a few times. J is TRBJ2-1 and V is TRBV6-5; weak D call: TRBD1 (6 bases). Trimming cost V 0 bases and J 3 bases, with 12 bases left between them. The CDR3 consists of 16 residues. Looked up from germline, CDR1 is MNHEY and CDR2 is SVGAGI. CDR3 bases: TGTGCCAGCAGTTACTCGCGGACAGCCGTCTACAATGAGCAGTTCTTC. Its translation: CASSYSRTAVYNEQFF.

The chain carries TRBV7-2 and TRBJ2-2; 11 positions match TRBD1. This CDR3 has 14 amino acids. Looked up from germline, CDR1 is SGHTA and CDR2 is FQGNSA. V gave up 5 bases and J gave up 6 bases; unmatched junction bases: 2. The CDR3 sequence is CASSTGQGAGELFF. The DNA of the CDR3 is TGTGCCAGCAGCACGGGACAGGGGGCCGGGGAGCTGTTTTTT.

This clone was observed a few times. V gene TRBV5-4 combines with J gene TRBJ2-3, with no clear D. V was cut by 4 bases and J by 4 bases, with 19 bases left in between. The CDR3 loop spans 16 amino acids. Germline CDR1 is SGHNT and CDR2 is YYREEE (reference sequence). The CDR3 region has the DNA TGTGCCAGCAGCCCGGGTAGGACCCAACCCCCAGATACGCAGTATTTT. Translation gives CASSPGRTQPPDTQYF.

The V call is TRBV4-1, the J call TRBJ2-1; 8 positions agree with TRBD1. The CDR3 is 17 residues long. Per germline, CDR1 MGHRA and CDR2 YSYEKL. With V trimmed by 2 bases and J by 4 bases, 10 bases remained unmatched. The CDR3 bases are TGCGCCAGCAGCCAACGGCAGGGGGCCCGATTTTACAATGAGCAGTTCTTC. Translated, it gives CASSQRQGARFYNEQFF.

The chain links TRBV2 to TRBJ1-5; D is uncertain. CDR1 SNHLY and CDR2 FYNNEI come from the germline V gene. The V and J ends lost 6 bases and 5 bases respectively, with 20 bases between them. CDR3 length: 16 amino acids. CDR3 in DNA: TGTGCCAGCAGCCCCCGATCACGCCAGTTGGATCAGCCCCAGCATTTT. It translates to CASSPRSRQLDQPQHF.

This clone was seen a handful of times. The chain has TRBV5-5 and TRBJ1-2, with TRBD1 matching 10 bases. The V gene end was trimmed by 4 bases and the J gene end by 7 bases; junction bases not matched to a gene: 7. The CDR3 length is 14 residues. Germline-derived CDR1 and CDR2 are SGHKS and YYEKEE (reference sequence). CDR3: CASSSDRGQGGYTF. CDR3 bases: TGTGCCAGCAGCAGCGACAGGGGGCAAGGTGGCTACACCTTC. Together with reference TRBV5-5 and TRBJ1-2, the CDR3 gives the full variable domain: DAGVTQSPTHLIKTRGQQVTLRCSPISGHKSVSWYQQVLGQGPQFIFQYYEKEERGRGNFPDRFSARQFPNYSSELNVNALLLGDSALYLCASSSDRGQGGYTFGSGTRLTVV.

This rearrangement joins TRBV5-1 to TRBJ2-5, with 7 nucleotides matching TRBD2. The CDR3 has 15 residues. The V and J ends lost 0 bases and 4 bases, in that order; junction bases with no gene match: 6. Germline CDR1 SGHRS, CDR2 YFSETQ. The CDR3 DNA sequence: TGCGCCAGCAGCTTGGGGCGGGGGTTCGGAGAGACCCAGTACTTC. This codes for CASSLGRGFGETQYF.

The chain is built from TRBV7-2 and TRBJ1-2; TRBD1 aligns across 10 bases. V was pared by 3 bases and J by 2 bases, with 3 bases of the junction left unmatched. CDR1 and CDR2 (germline): SGHTA, FQGNSA. This CDR3 is built from 15 residues. The CDR3 DNA sequence: TGTGCCAGCAGCTTCGACAGGGGGCGAAACTATGGCTACACCTTC. This encodes CASSFDRGRNYGYTF.